Presented here are 15 T cell receptor beta chains from one specimen sequenced in a study of blood T cell repertoires in COVID-19. The data were produced by immunoSEQ multiplex PCR, yet TCRdb's version contains in-frame clones alone and is incomplete. Among 110,000 to 150,000 clones listed, almost 85% were seen once. Source material: PBMCs or T cells enriched from blood (not recorded which). The receptors derive from a man aged 35-49 years with acute COVID-19.

This chain connects TRBV29-1 to TRBJ2-7; 11 bases fit TRBD1. The CDR3 has 13 residues. Looked up from germline, CDR1 is SQVTM and CDR2 is ANQGSEA. With V trimmed by 7 bases and J by 5 bases, 7 bases remained unmatched. Written as DNA, the CDR3 is TGCAGCGCTTCGGACAGGGGGCCCCACGAGCAGTACTTC. Its protein product is CSASDRGPHEQYF.

The gene calls are TRBV29-1 and TRBJ2-2; 8 nucleotides line up with TRBD2. V trimming: 3 bases; J trimming: 6 bases; junction bases outside the gene matches: 3. The CDR3 totals 13 residues. Per germline, CDR1 SQVTM and CDR2 ANQGSEA. CDR3 protein: CSVDGRAPGELFF. CDR3 coding DNA: TGCAGCGTTGACGGGAGGGCCCCCGGGGAGCTGTTTTTT.

The CDR3 spells CASSPWGQGNQETQYF. The CDR3 coding sequence is TGTGCCAGCAGCCCGTGGGGACAGGGGAACCAAGAGACCCAGTACTTC. The chain has TRBV5-8 and TRBJ2-5; TRBD1 matches 10 bases. In germline, CDR1 is SGHTS, CDR2 YDEGEE. This CDR3 is built from 16 residues. The V segment lost 4 bases and the J segment 0 bases; nucleotides outside the gene matches: 6.

The chain has TRBV28 and TRBJ2-7; 9 nucleotides line up with TRBD1. Germline V gives CDR1 MDHEN, CDR2 SYDVKM. This CDR3 is built from 18 residues. The J segment lost 0 bases and the V segment lost 6 bases, leaving 15 bases of the junction unmatched. The CDR3 region has the DNA TGTGCCAGCAGCCGCCCCTCTTCCGGGACAGGGAACTCCTACGAGCAGTACTTC. Amino acid sequence: CASSRPSSGTGNSYEQYF.

The V and J genes are TRBV7-2 and TRBJ2-5, with a tentative D call TRBD2 (5 bases). Between the trimmed V and J ends, which lost 1 base and 2 bases, there was a span of 17 bases. Germline V gives CDR1 SGHTA, CDR2 FQGNSA. The CDR3 runs to 17 residues. CDR3 protein: CASSLDSRRVAQETQYF. The CDR3 nucleotides are TGTGCCAGCAGCTTAGATAGCCGCCGGGTAGCGCAAGAGACCCAGTACTTC.

This clone has more than one count but fewer than ten. The CDR3 region is CASSPHWGLAGGEETQYF. The CDR3 region has the DNA TGTGCCAGCAGCCCTCATTGGGGACTAGCGGGAGGGGAAGAGACCCAGTACTTC. The V gene is TRBV14, the J gene TRBJ2-5, with 16 positions matching TRBD2. Germline V gene data show CDR1 as SGHDN and CDR2 as FVKESK. The ends lost 4 bases at V and 3 bases at J; junction bases unmatched: 8. The CDR3 contains 18 residues. Full variable domain (rest looked up from reference TRBV14 and TRBJ2-5): EAGVTQFPSHSVIEKGQTVTLRCDPISGHDNLYWYRRVMGKEIKFLLHFVKESKQDESGMPNNRFLAERTGGTYSTLKVQPAELEDSGVYFCASSPHWGLAGGEETQYFGPGTRLLVL.

The chain combines TRBV6-5 with TRBJ2-7, with 12 nucleotides matching TRBD2. This CDR3 spans 15 amino acids. J lost 2 bases, V lost 6 bases, and 5 bases had no gene match. CDR1 and CDR2 from the germline V gene are MNHEY and SVGAGI. The CDR3 nucleotides read TGTGCCAGCAGGCCCCTAGCGGGAGGGGCCTACGAGCAGTACTTC. Protein product: CASRPLAGGAYEQYF.

This clone was counted a few times. The rearrangement uses TRBV4-3 and TRBJ2-2, with 7 bases that match TRBD2. Per germline, CDR1 LGHNA and CDR2 YSLEER. This CDR3 is built from 18 residues. The junction had 15 bases not matched to a gene; V was cut back by 6 bases and J by 2 bases. The CDR3 here is CASSQHRAGLVNTGELFF. The CDR3 bases are TGCGCCAGCAGTCAACATCGGGCCGGACTAGTCAACACCGGGGAGCTGTTTTTT.

This rearrangement joins TRBV28 to TRBJ1-2; TRBD1 agrees at 11 bases. CDR3 length equals 12 residues. J was trimmed by 5 bases and V by 8 bases; bases with no gene match: 1. CDR1 is MDHEN and CDR2 is SYDVKM in the germline V gene. CDR3 region: CASGDRGYGYTF. The CDR3 region has the DNA TGTGCCAGCGGGGACAGGGGGTATGGCTACACCTTC.

The V gene is TRBV5-4, the J gene TRBJ1-3, with 8 bases matching TRBD1. There are 16 residues in the CDR3. Germline loops: CDR1 SGHNT, CDR2 YYREEE (reference sequence). The ends lost 4 bases at V and 1 base at J; junction bases unmatched: 7. The CDR3 region has the DNA TGTGCCAGCAGCGCCGGACAGGGAAATTCTGGAAACACCATATATTTT. Its translation: CASSAGQGNSGNTIYF.

In DNA, the CDR3 is TGTGCCTGGAGTAGATCCGGGACAGAAGACAATGAGCAGTTCTTC. Residues: CAWSRSGTEDNEQFF. V is TRBV30 and J is TRBJ2-1; TRBD1 aligns across 7 bases. Germline CDR1 is GTSNPN and CDR2 is SVGIG (reference sequence). Losses at the gene ends were 2 bases for V and 5 bases for J; bases not matched to a gene: 9. CDR3 length equals 15 residues.

This chain links TRBV20-1 with TRBJ1-1, with D possibly being TRBD1 (6 bases). Per germline, CDR1 DFQATT and CDR2 SNEGSKA (reference sequence). There are 11 residues in the CDR3. Trimming left V 4 bases short and J 8 bases short, with 11 bases between. The CDR3 DNA reads TGCAGTGCTATCGACAGGCGGGAAGCTTTCTTT. Amino acid sequence: CSAIDRREAFF.

This clone was seen just once. The genes are TRBV7-8 and TRBJ1-5, with D hard to call. The length of the CDR3 is 14 residues. CDR1 is SGHVS and CDR2 is FQNEAQ in the germline V gene. The V end was cut by 5 bases, the J end by 3 bases, with 11 bases between. The CDR3, as DNA: TGTGCCAGCAGCCATCGGGTGGTCAATCAGCCCCAGCATTTT. It yields the protein CASSHRVVNQPQHF.

This chain connects TRBV19 to TRBJ1-1; D call uncertain. The germline V gene encodes CDR1 LNHDA and CDR2 SQIVND (reference sequence). The germline V and J ends were trimmed by 3 bases and 1 base, with 6 bases remaining between them. This CDR3 region has 13 residues. The CDR3 bases are TGTGCCAGTAGTATGTGGAGGAACACTGAAGCTTTCTTT. This encodes CASSMWRNTEAFF.

The chain employs TRBV6-4 and TRBJ2-1; 8 positions agree with TRBD2. Trimming cost V 6 bases and J 1 base; bases outside gene matches: 5. This CDR3 has 15 residues. Per the germline V gene, CDR1 is MRHNA and CDR2 is SNTAGT. The CDR3 sequence is CASSRLASSYNEQFF. The CDR3, as DNA: TGTGCCAGCAGCCGACTAGCGTCATCCTACAATGAGCAGTTCTTC.